The 8 T cell receptor beta chains in this list originate from one sample, sequenced in a study of CD4 and CD8 cells across lung adenocarcinoma regions. Via MiXCR, TCRdb re-called the PCR reads, giving one row per CDR3 protein. The table shows some 9,700 distinct CDR3 sequences, with approximately 55% occurring only once. Sequenced input: CD8+ T cells from the margin of a lung tumor. All receptors come from a female donor with lung adenocarcinoma. The CD4 and CD8 labels of this study may be unreliable.

Details on this clonotype: The junction differs from germline at one of its ends, possibly a read error. The chain uses TRBV6-1 and TRBJ2-5; TRBD1 is a possible D gene (7 bases). CDR3 length: 17 residues. Germline V gene sequence: CDR1 MNHNS, CDR2 SASEGT. Written as DNA, the CDR3 is TGTGCCAGCAGGGTGGGGCCAGGGGGAGGTGACCGAGAGACGCAGTACTTC. Translating gives CASRVGPGGGDRETQYF.

This clonotype came up once. The CDR3, as DNA: TGTGCCAGCAGGTCCGGGACAGGGCTCGTTAGGCAGTTCTTC. This codes for CASRSGTGLVRQFF. The gene calls are TRBV6-1 and TRBJ2-1; TRBD1 aligns across 9 bases. The germline V gene has CDR1 MNHNS and CDR2 SASEGT. There are 14 residues in the CDR3. The V and J ends lost 6 bases and 12 bases, in that order; junction bases with no gene match: 12.

The genes are TRBV25-1 and TRBJ2-1; no reliable D call. The tail of the sequence fits TRBJ2-7 better, so the J call may be wrong. The CDR3 runs 13 residues. The germline gives CDR1 MGHDK, CDR2 SYGVNS. CDR3 loop: CASSPLTGYEQYF. The CDR3 nucleotides are TGTGCCAGCAGTCCCCTAACCGGTTACGAGCAGTACTTC.

This chain links TRBV6-1 with TRBJ2-1, with 9 bases matching TRBD2. Germline V CDR1 and CDR2: MNHNS, SASEGT. The CDR3 consists of 16 residues. J gave up 4 bases and V 6 bases, and 10 bases lay outside the gene matches. The CDR3 sequence is CASRISGRKVYNEQFF. In DNA, the CDR3 is TGTGCCAGCAGGATTAGCGGGAGAAAGGTTTACAATGAGCAGTTCTTC.

J is TRBJ2-5 and V is TRBV4-1, with TRBD2 identical over 9 bases. The end of the DNA aligns better with TRBJ2-7, so the J call may be wrong. The CDR3 spans 15 residues. The germline V gene encodes CDR1 MGHRA and CDR2 YSYEKL. The CDR3 DNA is TGCGCCAGCAGCCCCGGACTAGCGAAGATGTACGAGCAGTACTTC. This codes for CASSPGLAKMYEQYF.

CDR3 in amino acids: CASSTGTGGGEQYF. The CDR3 DNA follows: TGTGCCAGCAGTACCGGGACAGGGGGCGGCGAGCAGTACTTC. The rearrangement uses TRBV6-1 and TRBJ2-1; 12 nucleotides align to TRBD1. The DNA end is a closer match to TRBJ2-7, so the J assignment may be wrong. The CDR3 is 14 residues long. Germline CDR1 is MNHNS and CDR2 is SASEGT.

The gene calls are TRBV6-1 and TRBJ2-4; D perhaps matches TRBD1 (6 bases). V was pared by 9 bases and J by 12 bases, with 27 bases between. The length of the CDR3 is 15 residues. The germline V gene has CDR1 MNHNS and CDR2 SASEGT. CDR3 nucleotides: TGTGCCAGGGGTGGTGGGGGCGGAACCAAAAAGACTCAGTACTTC. Translation gives CARGGGGGTKKTQYF.

The chain links TRBV6-1 to TRBJ2-3; D possibly uses TRBD1 or TRBD2 (7 bases each). With 9 bases removed from V and 12 bases from J, the gap between germline ends came to 28 bases. CDR3 length: 15 residues. Germline V gene sequence: CDR1 MNHNS, CDR2 SASEGT. This CDR3 reads CARGQGGGSKETQYF. Written as DNA, the CDR3 is TGTGCCAGGGGGCAGGGGGGGGGCTCCAAAGAGACCCAGTATTTT.